This passage covers 21 T cell receptor beta chains from one sample sequenced in a study of response to subunit inactivated influenza vaccine. Each CDR3 protein is one row after TCRdb ran MiXCR on the RT-PCR reads. The sample holds a few hundred thousand distinct CDR3 sequences; less than 15% are singletons and the top ten take 11%. This specimen was PBMCs from blood, taken roughly 12 days after vaccination. The receptors stem from a man aged 45-65 years who received an inactivated influenza vaccine.

This clonotype has a handful of counts. V is TRBV10-3 and J is TRBJ1-2; 7 positions agree with TRBD1. V lost 5 bases and J lost 1; bases outside the gene matches: 1. Germline-derived CDR1 and CDR2 are ENHRY and SYGVKD. This CDR3 comprises 13 residues. CDR3 loop: CAISQGGNYGYTF. In nucleotides, the CDR3 is TGTGCCATCAGTCAGGGGGGTAACTATGGCTACACCTTC.

This clonotype has just a few counts. This chain joins TRBV7-9 and TRBJ1-1; no definite D call. The CDR3 is made up of 15 amino acids. Trimming shortened V by 3 bases and J by 4 bases, and 15 bases separated the two germline ends. Germline V gene data show CDR1 as SEHNR and CDR2 as FQNEAQ (reference sequence). The CDR3 spells CASSFREAPGTEAFF. The CDR3 region has the DNA TGTGCCAGCAGCTTCCGAGAGGCCCCGGGCACTGAAGCTTTCTTT.

As for this clonotype: The junction does not match germline at one end; this may be a read error. The chain links TRBV10-3 to TRBJ2-2, with a possible D match to TRBD2 (5 bases). Germline CDR1 ENHRY, CDR2 SYGVKD. The CDR3 spans 15 residues. In nucleotides, the CDR3 is TGTGCCATCAGTACGGGCCGCGCGAACACCGGGGAGCTGCTTTTT. Translating gives CAISTGRANTGELLF.

The chain combines TRBV20-1 with TRBJ1-2, with a tentative D call TRBD1 (6 bases). This CDR3 is built from 13 residues. Germline CDR1 is DFQATT and CDR2 is SNEGSKA (reference sequence). The CDR3, as DNA: TGCAGCGTGGGGGGGCAGGGAGGATATGGCTACACCTTC. Its translation: CSVGGQGGYGYTF.

This clonotype was seen repeatedly, ten times or more. The chain carries TRBV19 and TRBJ2-2; D unclear. The V and J ends lost 0 bases and 7 bases respectively, with 12 bases between them. The V gene's germline CDR1 is LNHDA and CDR2 SQIVND (reference sequence). CDR3 size: 15 residues. CDR3 DNA sequence: TGTGCCAGTAGTATAGATCCGGTATGGCTCGGGGAGCTGTTTTTT. This encodes CASSIDPVWLGELFF. The full variable domain, with the rest looked up from reference TRBV19 and TRBJ2-2, is DGGITQSPKYLFRKEGQNVTLSCEQNLNHDAMYWYRQDPGQGLRLIYYSQIVNDFQKGDIAEGYSVSREKKESFPLTVTSAQKNPTAFYLCASSIDPVWLGELFFGEGSRLTVL.

This clonotype was counted between two and nine times. The V and J genes are TRBV20-1 and TRBJ2-3, with a weak D call TRBD2 (6 bases). The CDR3 extends over 14 amino acids. Germline V CDR1 and CDR2: DFQATT, SNEGSKA (reference sequence). Trimming stripped 3 bases from V and 2 bases from J, with 12 bases between. The CDR3 here is CSASGSLFTDTQYF. The CDR3 nucleotides read TGCAGTGCTAGCGGGAGCCTTTTCACAGATACGCAGTATTTT.

The gene calls are TRBV2 and TRBJ2-6; D unclear. CDR1 is SNHLY, CDR2 FYNNEI, per germline. V lost 4 bases and J 0 bases, leaving 4 bases between the germline ends. The CDR3 loop spans 14 amino acids. The CDR3 is CASSGISGANVLTF. The CDR3 bases are TGTGCCAGCAGTGGCATCTCTGGGGCCAACGTCCTGACTTTC.

The chain is built from TRBV5-1 and TRBJ2-5; D might be TRBD1 or TRBD2, each matching 6 bases. CDR1 and CDR2 (germline): SGHRS, YFSETQ. V lost 3 bases and J lost 6, with 9 bases in between. The length of the CDR3 is 12 residues. CDR3 residues: CASSYGGQTQYF. The CDR3 nucleotides are TGCGCCAGCAGCTATGGGGGGCAGACCCAGTACTTC. The whole variable domain, remainder taken from reference TRBV5-1 and TRBJ2-5, is KAGVTQTPRYLIKTRGQQVTLSCSPISGHRSVSWYQQTPGQGLQFLFEYFSETQRNKGNFPGRFSGRQFSNSRSEMNVSTLELGDSALYLCASSYGGQTQYFGPGTRLLVL.

This clonotype was seen a handful of times. CDR3 nucleotide sequence: TGTGCCACCAGTGCCCAGCAGAGATACAATGAGCAGTTCTTC. Its translation: CATSAQQRYNEQFF. The V gene is TRBV24-1, the J gene TRBJ2-1; no clear D gene. This CDR3 has 14 amino acids. Germline assignment: CDR1 KGHDR and CDR2 SFDVKD. The ends were cut back, 5 bases at V and 4 bases at J, with 11 bases in the middle.

The chain carries TRBV24-1 and TRBJ2-3; 9 bases match TRBD1. Germline values: CDR1 KGHDR, CDR2 SFDVKD. This CDR3 comprises 16 residues. V trimming: 1 base; J trimming: 2 bases; junction bases outside the gene matches: 3. CDR3 sequence (DNA): TGTGCCACCAGTGATTTCGGGACAGGGTACACAGATACGCAGTATTTT. It is translated as CATSDFGTGYTDTQYF.

This clonotype was detected a few times. The chain uses TRBV25-1 and TRBJ2-3; TRBD2 might be the D (7 bases). The CDR3 length is 16 residues. Germline loops: CDR1 MGHDK, CDR2 SYGVNS. Trimming shortened V by 4 bases and J by 10 bases, and 24 bases separated the two germline ends. The CDR3 nucleotides are TGTGCCAGCAGTGCTTTCACGGGGGGCCCGACTTTTGCGCAGTATTTT. Amino acids: CASSAFTGGPTFAQYF.

This clonotype has a handful of counts. The chain recombines TRBV6-2 or TRBV6-3 with TRBJ2-3; D not resolved. The CDR3 is 15 amino acids. The germline gives CDR1 MNHEY, CDR2 SVGEGT. Trimming cost V 5 bases and J 1 base, with 13 bases left between them. Written as DNA, the CDR3 is TGTGCCAGCAGTCTCCAACCGGTGGGCACAGATACGCAGTATTTT. Its translation: CASSLQPVGTDTQYF.

CDR3 bases: TGTGCCAGCAGCTCGGGAGCAGCGGAAGAGACCCAGTACTTC. Protein: CASSSGAAEETQYF. V gene TRBV13 combines with J gene TRBJ2-5, with D possibly being TRBD2 (6 bases). The ends were cut back, 4 bases at V and 3 bases at J, with 12 bases in the middle. The CDR3 spans 14 residues. The V gene's germline CDR1 is PRHDT and CDR2 FYEKMQ (reference sequence).

This clonotype was detected many times. The chain couples TRBV7-2 to TRBJ1-2, with a possible D match to TRBD1 (6 bases). V lost 5 bases and J lost 4, with 20 bases in between. This CDR3 is 16 amino acids long. Germline assignment: CDR1 SGHTA and CDR2 FQGNSA. The CDR3 sequence is CASSPDGGASSYGYTF. The CDR3 nucleotides read TGTGCCAGCAGCCCCGATGGGGGGGCAAGTTCCTATGGCTACACCTTC. The full variable domain, completed using reference TRBV7-2 and TRBJ1-2, is GAGVSQSPSNKVTEKGKDVELRCDPISGHTALYWYRQSLGQGLEFLIYFQGNSAPDKSGLPSDRFSAERTGGSVSTLTIQRTQQEDSAVYLCASSPDGGASSYGYTFGSGTRLTVV.

This clonotype was seen more than once but under ten times. The chain recombines TRBV5-1 with TRBJ1-2, with TRBD1 identical over 8 bases. Germline CDR1 is SGHRS and CDR2 is YFSETQ. The CDR3 is 14 amino acids. V was clipped by 4 bases and J by 12 bases; unmatched bases: 14. CDR3 nucleotides: TGCGCCAGCAGCCATGACTTACAGGGGGGGTATCACACCTTC. This sequence encodes CASSHDLQGGYHTF.

The CDR3 protein is CSAERTPNTEAFF. DNA of the CDR3: TGCAGTGCTGAGAGGACACCGAACACTGAAGCTTTCTTT. The chain carries TRBV20-1 and TRBJ1-1; perhaps TRBD1 as D (5 bases). This CDR3 has 13 amino acids. Per germline, CDR1 DFQATT and CDR2 SNEGSKA (reference sequence). V was trimmed by 5 bases and J by 1 base, leaving 11 bases between them.

The chain links TRBV7-8 to TRBJ1-2, with D possibly TRBD1 on 6 matching bases. CDR1 is SGHVS and CDR2 is FQNEAQ in the germline V gene. The V end lost 5 bases, the J end lost 6 bases, and 13 bases lay between the germline ends. This CDR3 is built from 13 residues. The CDR3 nucleotides read TGTGCCAGCAGCCGAGGGGGGTCGGATGGCTACACCTTC. Amino acids: CASSRGGSDGYTF.

The rearrangement uses TRBV7-2 and TRBJ1-2, with D unresolved. The germline V and J ends were trimmed by 4 bases and 7 bases, with 7 bases remaining between them. The CDR3 is 11 residues long. CDR1 is SGHTA, CDR2 FQGNSA, per germline. This chain's CDR3 is CASSSTVGYTF. CDR3 coding DNA: TGTGCCAGCAGCTCGACGGTTGGCTACACCTTC.

The chain has TRBV7-2 and TRBJ1-2; D is uncertain. CDR3 length: 13 amino acids. Per germline, CDR1 SGHTA and CDR2 FQGNSA. The V end lost 6 bases, the J end lost 6 bases, and 14 bases lay between the germline ends. In DNA form, the CDR3 reads TGTGCCAGCAGATCTAGTCTGAGTGATGGCTACACCTTC. It yields the protein CASRSSLSDGYTF.

In its sample, this clonotype was seen a few times. V and J are TRBV15 and TRBJ1-5, with D perhaps matching TRBD1 (5 bases). Germline CDR1 LNHNV, CDR2 YYDKDF (reference sequence). This CDR3 has 14 residues. Trimming left V 3 bases short and J 5 bases short, with 11 bases between. The CDR3 DNA sequence: TGTGCCACCAGCAGGGCAGGGTCATATCAGCCCCAGCATTTT. Amino acid sequence: CATSRAGSYQPQHF.

This clonotype was found a few times. The chain joins TRBV5-1 to TRBJ2-7; the D gene is possibly TRBD2 (6 bases). Germline CDR1 reads SGHRS; CDR2 reads YFSETQ. The CDR3 has 18 residues. The V gene lost 4 bases and the J gene lost 1 base, with 24 bases spanning the gap. The CDR3 loop is CASSALFQRANPSYEQYF. In nucleotides, the CDR3 is TGCGCCAGCAGCGCCCTCTTCCAGCGGGCGAACCCATCCTACGAGCAGTACTTC.